This TCR beta chain was obtained from a study of T cell responses to AZD1222 COVID-19 vaccine. Study-wide background: Some second doses came at about 4 weeks and others at about 12 weeks; these were pooled.

Whole-study results and caveats: Repertoire sampling was restricted to post-peak T cell response timepoints.

The CDR3 totals 15 residues. V dropped 4 bases and J dropped 6; count of bases not matched to a gene: 8. Germline values: CDR1 SGHRS, CDR2 YFSETQ. Details on this clone: Its antigen remains unidentified.

The assay was immunoSEQ multiplex PCR, and TCRdb's table has in-frame clones only and misses some. The repertoire holds about 150,000 clones, with 70% to 90% as singletons. The sequenced sample was peripheral blood, obtained on day 0 of AZD1222 vaccination. This sequence joins TRBV5-1 and TRBJ2-3, with TRBD2 matching over 10 bases. This clonotype was obtained from an adult in good health. The CDR3 sequence is CASSPLAGLADTQYF. DNA of the CDR3: TGCGCCAGCAGCCCACTAGCGGGATTGGCCGATACGCAGTATTTT.